Listed below are T cell receptor beta chains from one sample, sequenced in a study of blood T cell repertoires in COVID-19. The table came from immunoSEQ multiplex PCR; TCRdb's copy has only in-frame clones and leaves some out. The profile shows 90,000 to 120,000 clones, approximately 92% of them singletons. Input material: peripheral blood. The receptors here all came from a woman aged 80 or over with acute or convalescent COVID-19. The CDR3 runs from the conserved cysteine through the conserved F or W. Fields, in order: J gene, V gene, clone size, D gene, CDR3 protein, CDR3 DNA. The D gene is left open where the match is weak. Size is stated for part of the rows, as once, few or many counts, or as a class when the clone is expanded.

>TRBJ2-3|TRBV29-1|.|.
CSVDRGTSTDTQYF
TGCAGCGTTGATAGGGGCACTAGCACAGATACGCAGTATTTT
>TRBJ2-5|TRBV18|.|.
CASSPPAPGETQYF
TGTGCCAGCTCACCACCGGCGCCGGGGGAGACCCAGTACTTC
>TRBJ1-2|TRBV10-3|.|.
CATSGYRDYGYTF
TGTGCCACCAGTGGGTACAGGGACTATGGCTACACCTTC
>TRBJ1-3|TRBV10-3|.|TRBD1
CAISESARGISGNTIYF
TGTGCCATCAGTGAGTCGGCCAGGGGGATCTCTGGAAACACCATATATTTT
>TRBJ2-7|TRBV11-2|.|TRBD1
CASRPPRTGSHEQYF
TGTGCCAGCAGGCCCCCGAGGACAGGGAGCCACGAGCAGTACTTC
>TRBJ2-7|TRBV18|.|TRBD1
CASSLGTGVYEQYF
TGTGCCAGCTCACTGGGGACAGGGGTGTACGAGCAGTACTTC
>TRBJ2-3|TRBV19|.|.
CASSGETDTQYF
TGTGCCAGTAGTGGAGAGACAGATACGCAGTATTTT
>TRBJ1-2|TRBV19|.|TRBD1
CASSVPSGQGRYGYTF
TGTGCCAGTAGTGTACCCTCCGGACAGGGAAGATATGGCTACACCTTC
>TRBJ2-1|TRBV2|.|.
CASREVGHEQFF
TGTGCCAGCAGGGAGGTCGGTCATGAGCAGTTCTTC
>TRBJ1-6|TRBV7-2|.|.
CASSLVVGVLGGSDSPLHF
TGTGCCAGCAGCTTAGTTGTTGGTGTCCTTGGCGGGTCGGATTCACCCCTCCACTTT
>TRBJ2-7|TRBV27|.|.
CASSFSGGVPLYEQYF
TGTGCCAGCAGTTTTTCTGGAGGGGTCCCCCTCTACGAGCAGTACTTC
>TRBJ2-7|TRBV10-3|.|.
CAITPGGIYEQYF
TGTGCCATCACTCCCGGGGGTATCTACGAGCAGTACTTC
>TRBJ1-1|TRBV9|.|TRBD1
CASSTHRDRETEAFF
TGTGCCAGCAGCACTCACCGGGACAGGGAGACTGAAGCTTTCTTT
>TRBJ1-4|TRBV29-1|.|.
CSVEGGAGEKLFF
TGCAGCGTTGAGGGGGGTGCGGGTGAAAAACTGTTTTTT
>TRBJ2-3|TRBV30|.|TRBD2
CAWSVGGGVGDTQYF
TGTGCCTGGAGTGTAGGCGGGGGGGTTGGTGATACGCAGTATTTT
>TRBJ2-2|TRBV7-9|.|.
CASSQKYAGTGELFF
TGTGCCAGCAGCCAAAAATATGCGGGCACCGGGGAGCTGTTTTTT
>TRBJ1-1|TRBV28|.|.
CASSSGWGVGMNTEAFF
TGTGCCAGCAGCTCGGGATGGGGGGTTGGAATGAACACTGAAGCTTTCTTT
>TRBJ1-2|TRBV5-6|few|.
CASSRTQGLRQVSYGYTF
TGTGCCAGCAGCCGAACACAGGGCTTGCGACAAGTTTCTTATGGCTACACCTTC
>TRBJ2-3|TRBV5-1|.|TRBD2
CASSLAAGGGDTQYF
TGCGCCAGCAGCTTGGCGGCGGGGGGAGGAGATACGCAGTATTTT
>TRBJ2-1|TRBV5-4|.|TRBD1
CASSMGQIAQGWGHEGEFF
TGTGCCAGCAGCATGGGACAGATCGCCCAAGGATGGGGTCATGAGGGGGAGTTCTTC
>TRBJ1-6|TRBV30|.|TRBD1
CAWTSDRVADSPLHF
TGTGCCTGGACCTCGGACAGGGTAGCTGATTCACCCCTCCACTTT
>TRBJ2-1|TRBV29-1|.|.
CSVVGGTYNEQFF
TGCAGCGTTGTTGGGGGCACCTACAATGAGCAGTTCTTC
>TRBJ2-7|TRBV19|.|TRBD1
CASRQYPGTGIYEQYF
TGTGCCAGCCGACAGTATCCCGGGACAGGGATCTACGAGCAGTACTTC
>TRBJ2-5|TRBV4-1|.|.
CASSRVGGLGTQYF
TGCGCCAGCAGCCGAGTAGGCGGCTTGGGGACCCAGTACTTC
>TRBJ1-2|TRBV4-3|.|.
CASSQDTRGNYGYTF
TGCGCCAGCAGCCAAGACACTCGGGGGAACTATGGCTACACCTTC
>TRBJ1-3|TRBV5-1|once|TRBD1
CASSLAQGVSGNTIYF
TGCGCCAGCAGCTTGGCCCAGGGGGTCTCTGGAAACACCATATATTTT
>TRBJ1-6|TRBV18|.|TRBD1
CASSPSGGAYSPLHF
TGTGCCAGCTCACCATCAGGGGGCGCTTATTCACCCCTCCACTTT
>TRBJ1-5|TRBV5-5|once|.
CASSLSGVSNQPQHF
TGTGCCAGCAGCTTGTCAGGGGTAAGCAATCAGCCCCAGCATTTT
>TRBJ2-7|TRBV5-5|.|TRBD1
CASSLVVGQGGSEQYF
TGTGCCAGCAGCTTGGTGGTGGGACAGGGTGGTAGCGAGCAGTACTTC
>TRBJ1-2|TRBV3-1/TRBV3-2|.|.
CASSQDQGWPNYGYTF
TGTGCCAGCAGCCAAGATCAGGGGTGGCCTAACTATGGCTACACCTTC
>TRBJ2-7|TRBV7-9|few|TRBD1
CASSSPQGRYEQYF
TGTGCCAGCAGCTCCCCACAGGGGCGGTACGAGCAGTACTTC
>TRBJ1-2|TRBV6-5|.|TRBD1
CATSGTGEYGYTF
TGTGCCACTTCCGGGACAGGGGAGTATGGCTACACCTTC
>TRBJ2-3|TRBV5-1|.|TRBD2
CASSIGLAGAFGSADTQYF
TGCGCCAGCAGCATCGGACTAGCGGGGGCTTTTGGCAGCGCAGATACGCAGTATTTT
>TRBJ2-5|TRBV19|.|TRBD1
CASSTTGVETQYF
TGTGCCAGTAGTACAACAGGGGTAGAGACCCAGTACTTC
>TRBJ2-1|TRBV6-5|.|.
CASRLGSLVDNEQFF
TGTGCCAGCAGACTGGGGAGTTTGGTGGACAATGAGCAGTTCTTC
>TRBJ1-3|TRBV3-1/TRBV3-2|.|.
CASSRSDRTSLPPYF
TGTGCCAGCAGCCGGTCCGACAGGACCTCTTTACCTCCATATTTT
>TRBJ2-1|TRBV29-1|.|.
CSVEGTRARGFYNEQFF
TGCAGCGTTGAGGGGACCAGGGCCAGGGGATTCTACAATGAGCAGTTCTTC
>TRBJ1-6|TRBV7-9|.|TRBD1
CASSLAQDRVGSPLHF
TGTGCCAGCAGCTTAGCCCAGGACAGGGTAGGATCACCCCTCCACTTT
>TRBJ1-2|TRBV28|.|.
CASSPPPGEGGGYTF
TGTGCCAGCAGCCCCCCGCCAGGGGAAGGTGGTGGCTACACCTTC
>TRBJ1-3|TRBV18|once|.
CASSQGIGNTIYF
TGTGCCAGCTCACAGGGGATTGGAAACACCATATATTTT
>TRBJ1-2|TRBV28|few|.
CASSIRQAFYGYTF
TGTGCCAGCTCAATCCGACAGGCCTTCTATGGCTACACCTTC
>TRBJ1-6|TRBV11-2|.|TRBD1
CASSLGQGAWNSPLHF
TGTGCCAGCAGCTTAGGGCAGGGGGCTTGGAATTCACCCCTCCACTTT
>TRBJ1-4|TRBV28|.|.
CASRHTGFGTNEKLFF
TGTGCCAGCAGACACACAGGGTTTGGGACTAATGAAAAACTGTTTTTT
>TRBJ1-6|TRBV30|once|TRBD1
CAWSGQGYSPLHF
TGTGCCTGGAGCGGACAGGGATATTCACCCCTCCACTTT
>TRBJ2-7|TRBV5-4|few|.
CASSLGGGASYEQYF
TGTGCCAGCAGCTTGGGGGGGGGCGCCTCCTACGAGCAGTACTTC
>TRBJ2-7|TRBV15|.|TRBD1
CATSRGGDRGLNEQYF
TGTGCCACCAGCAGAGGGGGGGACAGGGGGCTAAACGAGCAGTACTTC
>TRBJ2-1|TRBV27|once|TRBD2
CASSPRGGAYNEQFF
TGTGCCAGCAGTCCCCGGGGGGGCGCTTACAATGAGCAGTTCTTC
>TRBJ2-1|TRBV18|.|.
CASSPPTYNEQFF
TGTGCCAGCTCACCCCCTACCTACAATGAGCAGTTCTTC
>TRBJ2-7|TRBV27|.|TRBD1
CASSFGDRVGEQYF
TGTGCCAGCAGTTTCGGGGACAGGGTAGGTGAGCAGTACTTC
>TRBJ1-5|TRBV6-2/TRBV6-3|few|TRBD1
CASSPQGAAIYSNQPQHF
TGTGCCAGCAGTCCCCAGGGGGCGGCAATCTATAGCAATCAGCCCCAGCATTTT
>TRBJ1-2|TRBV27|.|.
CASNPMGGRDYGYTF
TGTGCCAGCAACCCTATGGGGGGGCGTGACTATGGCTACACCTTC
>TRBJ2-7|TRBV2|.|.
CASSEDKGSYEQYF
TGTGCCAGCAGTGAGGACAAGGGCTCCTACGAGCAGTACTTC
>TRBJ2-7|TRBV21-1|.|.
CASSTGQPYEQYF
TGTGCCAGCAGCACCGGACAGCCCTACGAGCAGTACTTC
>TRBJ2-7|TRBV28|.|.
CASSLGVWRYF
TGTGCCAGCAGTTTAGGAGTCTGGCGGTACTTC
>TRBJ2-5|TRBV3-1/TRBV3-2|.|TRBD2
CASHQAGGMETQYF
TGTGCCAGCCACCAGGCGGGGGGCATGGAGACCCAGTACTTC